One sample yielded the 31 T cell receptor beta chains listed below, sequenced in a study of blood T cell repertoires in COVID-19. TCRdb's table, derived via immunoSEQ multiplex PCR, lists solely in-frame clones and lacks some. The table has under 120,000 clones, roughly two thirds seen once. Sequenced sample: peripheral blood. Receptors were obtained from a man older than 75 with acute or convalescent COVID-19.

V is TRBV14 and J is TRBJ2-6; TRBD1 matches 7 bases. This CDR3 spans 21 amino acids. The J segment lost 1 base and the V segment lost 0 bases, leaving 15 bases of the junction unmatched. Germline CDR1 reads SGHDN; CDR2 reads FVKESK. The CDR3 here is CASSQDHVRGPIRSGANVLTF. CDR3 sequence (DNA): TGTGCCAGCAGCCAAGATCATGTGAGGGGGCCGATCAGGTCTGGGGCCAACGTCCTGACTTTC.

This chain joins TRBV6-6 and TRBJ1-6; possibly TRBD1 for D (6 bases). V was trimmed by 0 bases and J by 11 bases, leaving 11 bases between them. This CDR3 spans 14 amino acids. Germline CDR1 is MNHNY and CDR2 is SVGAGI (reference sequence). In DNA, the CDR3 is TGTGCCAGCAGTTACTCGAACCGGGACACACCCCTCCACTTT. Encoded protein: CASSYSNRDTPLHF.

The genes are TRBV4-2 and TRBJ1-3; no clear D gene. The CDR3 is 14 residues long. V lost 0 bases and J 3 bases, leaving 6 bases between the germline ends. Germline V gene lookup returns CDR1 LGHNA and CDR2 YNFKEQ. The CDR3 reads CASSQDTGGNTIYF. DNA of the CDR3: TGTGCCAGCAGCCAAGATACGGGTGGAAACACCATATATTTT.

The chain couples TRBV11-2 to TRBJ1-6; no reliable D call. Trimming shortened V by 5 bases and J by 9 bases, and 17 bases separated the two germline ends. Per the germline V gene, CDR1 is SGHAT and CDR2 is FQNNGV. This CDR3 region has 15 residues. CDR3 sequence (DNA): TGTGCCAGCAGCGGCACACGGGGAAAGGGTTCACCCCTCCACTTT. Its translation is CASSGTRGKGSPLHF.

The rearrangement uses TRBV5-6 and TRBJ2-7; TRBD2 is a possible D gene (6 bases). This CDR3 contains 13 residues. Trimming stripped 7 bases from V and 0 bases from J, with 11 bases between. Germline CDR1 SGHDT, CDR2 YYEEEE. The CDR3 is CASHGGLSYEQYF. The CDR3, as DNA: TGTGCCAGCCACGGAGGGCTCTCCTACGAGCAGTACTTC.

The rearrangement joins TRBV19 to TRBJ1-2, with 7 bases that match TRBD1. V lost 6 bases to trimming and J lost 5 bases; unmatched junction nucleotides: 9. Germline CDR1 and CDR2: LNHDA and SQIVND (reference sequence). CDR3 length: 14 amino acids. The CDR3 region is CASRGQRNDYGYTF. Here the CDR3 DNA reads TGTGCCAGTAGGGGACAGCGGAACGATTATGGCTACACCTTC. The full variable domain, with the rest looked up from reference TRBV19 and TRBJ1-2, is DGGITQSPKYLFRKEGQNVTLSCEQNLNHDAMYWYRQDPGQGLRLIYYSQIVNDFQKGDIAEGYSVSREKKESFPLTVTSAQKNPTAFYLCASRGQRNDYGYTFGSGTRLTVV.

This sequence joins TRBV5-4 and TRBJ2-3, with 7 bases aligning to TRBD2. Looked up from germline, CDR1 is SGHNT and CDR2 is YYREEE (reference sequence). The ends lost 6 bases at V and 1 base at J; junction bases unmatched: 8. The CDR3 covers 15 residues. The CDR3 region is CASMADGGGTDTQYF. In nucleotides, the CDR3 is TGTGCCAGCATGGCGGATGGGGGGGGCACAGATACGCAGTATTTT.

The CDR3 spells CASSFRPGTGRPGTF. Here the CDR3 DNA reads TGTGCCAGCAGTTTTAGACCCGGGACAGGGAGACCTGGTACCTTC. The chain carries TRBV28 and TRBJ1-2; 9 positions agree with TRBD1. The CDR3 is made up of 15 amino acids. With V trimmed by 3 bases and J by 14 bases, 16 bases remained unmatched. The germline V gene has CDR1 MDHEN and CDR2 SYDVKM.

The chain has TRBV7-8 and TRBJ2-3; 11 bases line up with TRBD2. CDR1 and CDR2 from the germline V gene are SGHVS and FQNEAQ. J was trimmed by 2 bases and V by 3 bases; bases with no gene match: 7. The CDR3 covers 17 residues. CDR3 sequence reads: CASSLSSGRLNTDTQYF. CDR3 in DNA: TGTGCCAGCAGCTTGTCTAGCGGGAGGCTCAACACAGATACGCAGTATTTT.

This chain uses TRBV28 with TRBJ1-5, with 8 bases fitting TRBD1. CDR3 length equals 17 residues. The V and J ends lost 6 bases and 5 bases, in that order; junction bases with no gene match: 15. CDR1 and CDR2 (germline): MDHEN, SYDVKM. CDR3 region: CASSGTGTGWDHQPQHF. The CDR3 DNA reads TGTGCCAGCAGCGGAACCGGGACAGGATGGGACCATCAGCCCCAGCATTTT.

The chain couples TRBV5-6 to TRBJ2-7; TRBD2 agrees at 7 bases. V lost 2 bases to trimming and J lost 0 bases; unmatched junction nucleotides: 2. CDR1 is SGHDT, CDR2 YYEEEE, per germline. The CDR3 length is 14 residues. Here the CDR3 DNA reads TGTGCCAGCAGCTTTGCGGGAGCCTCCTACGAGCAGTACTTC. Protein: CASSFAGASYEQYF.

V gene TRBV6-5 combines with J gene TRBJ1-4; D may be TRBD1 (5 bases). The germline V and J ends were trimmed by 4 bases and 2 bases, with 11 bases remaining between them. The CDR3 loop spans 15 amino acids. The germline CDR1 and CDR2 sequences are MNHEY and SVGAGI. Written as DNA, the CDR3 is TGTGCCAGCAGTTCGTACCAGGGCACTAATGAAAAACTGTTTTTT. It specifies CASSSYQGTNEKLFF.

This clone appeared a few times. This chain links TRBV5-1 with TRBJ2-1; 8 positions agree with TRBD2. Germline-derived CDR1 and CDR2 are SGHRS and YFSETQ. The CDR3 consists of 16 residues. V lost 4 bases, J lost 8 bases, and 14 bases stayed unmatched. The CDR3 region is CASSGVLGAGLDEQFF. Here the CDR3 DNA reads TGCGCCAGCAGCGGCGTTCTGGGAGCGGGACTAGATGAGCAGTTCTTC.

The chain is built from TRBV28 and TRBJ2-2; D unresolved. V was clipped by 7 bases and J by 8 bases, with 11 bases between them. This CDR3 has 12 amino acids. CDR1 MDHEN and CDR2 SYDVKM come from the germline V gene. The CDR3 protein is CASNLSGGELFF. The CDR3 region has the DNA TGTGCCAGCAACCTCTCCGGGGGGGAGCTGTTTTTT.

The chain employs TRBV6-5 and TRBJ1-6, with D unresolved. The V gene lost 6 bases and the J gene lost 7 bases, with 13 bases spanning the gap. The germline gives CDR1 MNHEY, CDR2 SVGAGI. CDR3 length equals 14 residues. The CDR3 nucleotides read TGTGCCAGCAGCCCCGGGTGGGAGAATTCACCCCTCCACTTT. Amino acid sequence: CASSPGWENSPLHF.

This chain joins TRBV28 and TRBJ2-4; a weak D match, TRBD1 (6 bases). Deletions cut 5 bases from V and 1 base from J, with 15 bases between. Germline V CDR1 and CDR2: MDHEN, SYDVKM. The length of the CDR3 is 16 residues. Here the CDR3 reads CASSPRGSGAKNIQYF. The CDR3, as DNA: TGTGCCAGCAGTCCTAGGGGGTCCGGCGCCAAAAACATTCAGTACTTC.

This chain joins TRBV6-5 and TRBJ1-2, with D perhaps TRBD1 (5 bases). Germline CDR1 and CDR2: MNHEY and SVGAGI. Trimming stripped 7 bases from V and 6 bases from J, with 15 bases between. This CDR3 comprises 13 residues. The CDR3 spells CASTKGNGNGYTF. Here the CDR3 DNA reads TGTGCCAGCACCAAGGGGAATGGTAATGGCTACACCTTC.

The chain has TRBV5-1 and TRBJ2-2; 7 bases align to TRBD2. The CDR3 has 15 residues. Germline V lookup: CDR1 SGHRS, CDR2 YFSETQ. V lost 5 bases to trimming and J lost 4 bases; unmatched junction nucleotides: 8. CDR3 nucleotides: TGCGCCAGCAGTGAGGCGGGAGAGGGCACCGGGGAGCTGTTTTTT. Protein product: CASSEAGEGTGELFF. Using reference TRBV5-1 and TRBJ2-2 for the parts outside the CDR3, the full variable domain is KAGVTQTPRYLIKTRGQQVTLSCSPISGHRSVSWYQQTPGQGLQFLFEYFSETQRNKGNFPGRFSGRQFSNSRSEMNVSTLELGDSALYLCASSEAGEGTGELFFGEGSRLTVL.

CDR3 protein: CASSFGRFQGDGYTF. The DNA of the CDR3 is TGTGCCAGCAGCTTTGGGAGGTTTCAGGGGGATGGCTACACCTTC. The chain couples TRBV5-4 to TRBJ1-2; TRBD1 matches 7 bases. Germline V gene lookup returns CDR1 SGHNT and CDR2 YYREEE (reference sequence). CDR3 length: 15 residues. After removal of 2 bases from V and 6 bases from J, the junction contained 10 bases not matched to a gene.

The chain is built from TRBV5-4 and TRBJ2-7; a weak D match, TRBD2 (6 bases). V lost 2 bases to trimming and J lost 3 bases, with 12 bases between them. The length of the CDR3 is 14 residues. Germline CDR1 reads SGHNT; CDR2 reads YYREEE (reference sequence). CDR3 loop: CASSFRGSFYEQYF. CDR3 nucleotides: TGTGCCAGCAGCTTTCGGGGGTCTTTCTACGAGCAGTACTTC.

This chain uses TRBV12-2 with TRBJ2-1; TRBD2 was called by the table and not checked on the DNA. TRBV12-2 is termed a pseudogene. The CDR3 runs to 20 residues. The CDR3: CASRLLGQGTTSGCLGMQFF. Written as DNA, the CDR3 is TGTGCAAGTCGCTTATTGGGACAGGGTACTACTAGCGGGTGTCTAGGCATGCAGTTCTTC.

The rearrangement joins TRBV4-3 to TRBJ2-1; 9 bases fit TRBD2. This CDR3 spans 18 amino acids. Germline V gene sequence: CDR1 LGHNA, CDR2 YSLEER. The V and J ends lost 1 base and 8 bases, in that order; junction bases with no gene match: 15. The CDR3 nucleotides are TGCGCCAGCAGCCAAGTTGTCGCGCGAGCGGGAGGCCTCGATGAGCAGTTCTTC. Its translation is CASSQVVARAGGLDEQFF.

The rearrangement joins TRBV6-2 or TRBV6-3 to TRBJ2-3; TRBD2 is a possible D gene (5 bases). Per the germline V gene, CDR1 is MNHEY and CDR2 is SVGEGT. V shed 2 bases and J shed 8 bases, with 17 bases lying between them. The CDR3 extends over 15 amino acids. Written as DNA, the CDR3 is TGTGCCAGCAGTTACCTCAAGAGCGGTGAGGTTACGCAGTATTTT. Translating gives CASSYLKSGEVTQYF.

The V call is TRBV10-3, the J call TRBJ2-7; 10 bases line up with TRBD1. The junction had 3 bases not matched to a gene; V was cut back by 8 bases and J by 5 bases. The CDR3 has 12 residues. Germline V gives CDR1 ENHRY, CDR2 SYGVKD. CDR3 sequence: CAIPGQGNEQYF. The CDR3 DNA follows: TGTGCCATCCCGGGACAGGGGAACGAGCAGTACTTC.

V and J are TRBV6-5 and TRBJ2-3; possible D gene TRBD2, 6 bases. The V end lost 8 bases, the J end lost 7 bases, and 22 bases lay between the germline ends. The CDR3 is made up of 15 amino acids. The germline V gene has CDR1 MNHEY and CDR2 SVGAGI. CDR3 nucleotides: TGTGCCAGCTCGTGGGGGGACCTTGGGTTGAATACGCAGTATTTT. Translation gives CASSWGDLGLNTQYF.

This chain connects TRBV12-3 or TRBV12-4 to TRBJ2-7, with 7 bases that match TRBD2. CDR3 size: 13 residues. Unmatched junction bases numbered 5, after V lost 3 bases and J lost 6 bases. As DNA, the CDR3 is TGTGCCAGCAGTTTGGCGGGAGCGATCGAGCAGTACTTC. Translated: CASSLAGAIEQYF.

V usage is TRBV6-1 and J usage is TRBJ1-5; no reliable D call. The germline V gene encodes CDR1 MNHNS and CDR2 SASEGT. CDR3 length: 15 amino acids. V was clipped by 0 bases and J by 4 bases, with 10 bases between them. The CDR3 DNA reads TGTGCCAGCAGTGAAGCGCGGGTGGAGAATCAGCCCCAGCATTTT. This codes for CASSEARVENQPQHF.

The chain carries TRBV6-2 or TRBV6-3 and TRBJ2-1; D unresolved. The CDR3 length is 12 residues. Germline V gene sequence: CDR1 MNHEY, CDR2 SVGEGT. V was shortened by 5 bases and J by 10 bases, with 12 bases between the two germline ends. The CDR3, as DNA: TGTGCCAGCAGTGAGTCAGTGGGCGAGCAGTTCTTC. Translated, it gives CASSESVGEQFF.

The V gene is TRBV19, the J gene TRBJ2-1, with 7 nucleotides matching TRBD2. This CDR3 contains 18 residues. Germline CDR1 and CDR2: LNHDA and SQIVND (reference sequence). The J segment lost 8 bases and the V segment lost 3 bases, leaving 19 bases of the junction unmatched. This CDR3 is CASSMGQKRGPSSDEQFF. CDR3 DNA sequence: TGTGCCAGTAGTATGGGGCAGAAGCGGGGTCCTTCTTCTGATGAGCAGTTCTTC.

J is TRBJ1-3 and V is TRBV6-5, with D perhaps matching TRBD1 (5 bases). In germline, CDR1 is MNHEY, CDR2 SVGAGI. Trimming left V 8 bases short and J 2 bases short, with 10 bases between. The CDR3 consists of 13 residues. The CDR3 DNA reads as TGTGCCAGCGAGCCACAGGCTGGAAACACCATATATTTT. Protein product: CASEPQAGNTIYF.

The V and J genes are TRBV7-3 and TRBJ2-3; D perhaps matches TRBD2 (5 bases). Trimming pared 5 bases from V and 3 bases from J, leaving 15 bases between. The germline CDR1 and CDR2 sequences are SGHTA and FQGTGA. The CDR3 consists of 15 residues. The CDR3 DNA is TGTGCCAGCAGCCCTCCCGGGTCGGGGACAGATACGCAGTATTTT. Protein: CASSPPGSGTDTQYF.